One and the same sample provided the 27 T cell receptor beta chains below, sequenced in a study of blood T cells in healthy people across ages (dated by TCRdb to the mid-2010s). Receptor amplification or capture employed 5' RACE. The sequencer listed for this sample is Illumina HiSeq 2500. The second PCR ran for roughly 7 to 11 cycles and used a J-beta primer mix along with a sample-barcoded 5' primer. Starting from the raw public reads, TCRdb applied fastp trimming at Q25, assembled clones with MiXCR and retained in-frame beta chains. When rows share a CDR3 protein, they turn into one entry using the most common DNA and genes. Recorded for this sample are 870,000 or so distinct CDR3 sequences; roughly 26% of them occurred a single time. The biggest ten clones account for about 18% of the sample. Specimen: blood. Receptors originate from a woman of 80 years or more in good health.

This clonotype was observed many times. V is TRBV15 and J is TRBJ1-2; D not certain. V lost 0 bases to trimming and J lost 3 bases, with 14 bases between them. This CDR3 is built from 16 residues. Germline lookup yields CDR1 LNHNV and CDR2 YYDKDF (reference sequence). This CDR3 is CATSRDGHTGYYGYTF. The CDR3 nucleotides read TGTGCCACCAGCAGAGATGGCCACACCGGATACTATGGCTACACCTTC.

This clonotype occurred a few times. The chain uses TRBV12-3 or TRBV12-4 and TRBJ2-2; TRBD1 aligns across 8 bases. This CDR3 comprises 16 residues. V shed 1 base and J 7 bases; nucleotides not matched to a gene: 8. CDR3 nucleotide sequence: TGTGCCAGCAGTTTAGGTACAGGGGGTCTCAACGGGGAGCTGTTTTTT. It specifies CASSLGTGGLNGELFF.

Comments on this clonotype: The junction departs from the called germline gene at one end, perhaps through a read error. V and J are TRBV30 and TRBJ2-1; no firm D call. The CDR3 totals 15 residues. CDR1 and CDR2 (germline): GTSNPN, SVGIG (reference sequence). CDR3 DNA: TGTGCCTGGCTCGTCGACACACCCTCCTACAACGAGCAGTTCTTC. This gives the protein CAWLVDTPSYNEQFF. Combining the CDR3 with reference TRBV30 and TRBJ2-1 gives the whole variable domain SQTIHQWPATLVQPVGSPLSLECTVEGTSNPNLYWYRQAAGRGLQLLFYSVGIGQISSEVPQNLSASRPQDRQFILSSKKLLLSDSGFYLCAWLVDTPSYNEQFFGPGTRLTVL.

This clonotype has at least ten counts. The rearrangement uses TRBV18 and TRBJ2-5; D is undetermined. CDR3 size: 14 residues. Germline values: CDR1 KGHSH, CDR2 LQKENI. Between the trimmed V and J ends, which lost 2 bases and 1 base, there was a span of 8 bases. CDR3 coding DNA: TGTGCCAGCTCACCAGCTGCGTTCCAAGAGACCCAGTACTTC. Amino acid sequence: CASSPAAFQETQYF.

Turning to this clonotype: This may come from a read error, since a much larger clone is one base off. The V call is TRBV12-3 or TRBV12-4, the J call TRBJ2-3; TRBD1 aligns across 9 bases. The CDR3 is 18 amino acids. The ends lost 5 bases at V and 8 bases at J; junction bases unmatched: 20. The CDR3 sequence is CASSHPGTGIPEMGTQYF. The CDR3 nucleotides are TGTGCCAGCAGTCACCCCGGGACAGGGATCCCCGAGATGGGTACGCAGTATTTT.

At least ten counts were recorded for this clonotype. The V gene is TRBV20-1, the J gene TRBJ2-7, with D unclear. V lost 3 bases and J lost 2, with 14 bases in between. There are 14 residues in the CDR3. Per germline, CDR1 DFQATT and CDR2 SNEGSKA (reference sequence). The chain's CDR3 is CSASFRPTPYEQYF. For the CDR3, the DNA is TGCAGTGCTAGTTTTCGCCCTACACCCTACGAGCAGTACTTC.

The chain recombines TRBV7-2 with TRBJ2-4, with a tentative D call TRBD1 (7 bases). The germline V gene has CDR1 SGHTA and CDR2 FQGNSA. The CDR3 runs 16 residues. V lost 5 bases and J 1 base, leaving 15 bases between the germline ends. The CDR3: CASSNQGGFAKNIQYF. DNA for the CDR3: TGTGCCAGCAGCAACCAGGGGGGTTTCGCCAAAAACATTCAGTACTTC.

At least ten counts were recorded for this clonotype. The chain links TRBV3-1 to TRBJ1-1; 8 bases fit TRBD1. This CDR3 comprises 14 residues. Per the germline V gene, CDR1 is LGHDT and CDR2 is YNNKEL (reference sequence). Losses at the gene ends were 5 bases for V and 3 bases for J; bases not matched to a gene: 5. The DNA for the CDR3 is TGTGCCAGCAGCAGTCGACAGGGGCACACTGAAGCTTTCTTT. Translating gives CASSSRQGHTEAFF.

The V gene is TRBV9, the J gene TRBJ1-2; weak D call: TRBD1 (6 bases). The V end lost 1 base, the J end lost 2 bases, and 9 bases lay between the germline ends. Germline values: CDR1 SGDLS, CDR2 YYNGEE. CDR3 length: 14 amino acids. The CDR3 bases are TGTGCCAGCAGCGTAAATACAGGGAACTATGGCTACACCTTC. The encoded protein is CASSVNTGNYGYTF.

This clonotype was observed a few times. The chain has TRBV7-9 and TRBJ1-1; TRBD1 might be the D (6 bases). Trimming shortened V by 5 bases and J by 1 base, and 20 bases separated the two germline ends. This CDR3 region has 17 residues. Per the germline V gene, CDR1 is SEHNR and CDR2 is FQNEAQ (reference sequence). The CDR3 region is CASSPMTGHPRNTEAFF. CDR3 nucleotide sequence: TGTGCCAGCAGCCCGATGACGGGACATCCGAGGAACACTGAAGCTTTCTTT.

V usage is TRBV15 and J usage is TRBJ2-3, with 10 bases that match TRBD2. V lost 5 bases, J lost 2 bases, and 7 bases stayed unmatched. Germline CDR1 is LNHNV and CDR2 is YYDKDF (reference sequence). The CDR3 length is 16 residues. CDR3 in amino acids: CATSGSGGVLTDTQYF. As DNA, the CDR3 is TGTGCCACCAGCGGAAGCGGGGGGGTACTCACAGATACGCAGTATTTT.

This clonotype was seen only a few times. The V call is TRBV21-1, the J call TRBJ1-6. TRBV21-1 corresponds to a pseudogene. The CDR3 contains 15 residues. This chain's CDR3 is CASSNHDRINSPLHF. The CDR3 bases are TGTGCCAGCAGCAACCACGATCGGATAAATTCACCCCTCCACTTT.

The CDR3 region is CASSSTRQGAGTEAFF. DNA of the CDR3: TGTGCCAGCAGTTCGACGCGGCAGGGTGCTGGCACTGAAGCTTTCTTT. The chain combines TRBV6-6 with TRBJ1-1, with D possibly TRBD1 on 5 matching bases. Germline lookup yields CDR1 MNHNY and CDR2 SVGAGI (reference sequence). The CDR3 totals 16 residues. Trimming cost V 4 bases and J 4 bases, with 19 bases left between them.

This clonotype was counted ten times or more. The V and J genes are TRBV27 and TRBJ2-5; D remains unclear. V lost 5 bases to trimming and J lost 0 bases, with 10 bases between them. Germline-derived CDR1 and CDR2 are MNHEY and SMNVEV (reference sequence). CDR3 length: 14 residues. In nucleotides, the CDR3 is TGTGCCAGCAGTATGTTCCAGTACCAAGAGACCCAGTACTTC. This sequence encodes CASSMFQYQETQYF.

The gene calls are TRBV27 and TRBJ2-2, with 12 bases that match TRBD1. J gave up 2 bases and V 5 bases, and 3 bases lay outside the gene matches. CDR3 length: 16 residues. Per the germline V gene, CDR1 is MNHEY and CDR2 is SMNVEV (reference sequence). The DNA for the CDR3 is TGTGCCAGCAGTCCGGGGACAGGGGGCAACACCGGGGAGCTGTTTTTT. This encodes CASSPGTGGNTGELFF.

Only a few counts were recorded for this clonotype. The V call is TRBV18, the J call TRBJ2-5; the D gene is possibly TRBD1 (5 bases). The CDR3 loop spans 15 amino acids. Trimming shortened V by 0 bases and J by 1 base, and 9 bases separated the two germline ends. The germline V gene has CDR1 KGHSH and CDR2 LQKENI. The CDR3 region has the DNA TGTGCCAGCTCACCACCCCAGGGCCTCCAAGAGACCCAGTACTTC. It translates to CASSPPQGLQETQYF.

With regard to this clonotype: This could be a read error, since a much larger clone is one nucleotide away. V usage is TRBV7-2 and J usage is TRBJ2-5; 10 bases agree with TRBD2. The V segment lost 5 bases and the J segment 11 bases; nucleotides outside the gene matches: 23. The CDR3 is 18 amino acids. In germline, CDR1 is SGHTA, CDR2 FQGNSA. In DNA form, the CDR3 reads TGTGCCAGCAGCAGAAATTCCGGGACTAGCGTTGTAGGCAGTGAGCAGTACTTC. Protein sequence: CASSRNSGTSVVGSEQYF.

This clonotype was detected a few times. The chain recombines TRBV2 with TRBJ1-2; D is undetermined. The V end was cut by 7 bases, the J end by 3 bases, with 18 bases between. There are 15 residues in the CDR3. CDR1 is SNHLY, CDR2 FYNNEI, per germline. The DNA of the CDR3 is TGTGCCAGCAACTTCCTGCGGGATAGGGACTATGGCTACACCTTC. It encodes CASNFLRDRDYGYTF.

The chain is built from TRBV19 and TRBJ2-5; the match to TRBD2 covers 7 bases. V lost 4 bases to trimming and J lost 4 bases; unmatched junction nucleotides: 9. The CDR3 totals 15 residues. In germline, CDR1 is LNHDA, CDR2 SQIVND (reference sequence). The CDR3 DNA follows: TGTGCCAGTAGTAGGTGGGGGGGAGATGGAGAGACCCAGTACTTC. It encodes CASSRWGGDGETQYF.

The chain joins TRBV19 to TRBJ1-6; no firm D call. V was cut by 3 bases and J by 9 bases, with 12 bases left in between. From germline, CDR1 is LNHDA and CDR2 SQIVND (reference sequence). The CDR3 is 14 residues long. CDR3 region: CASSIVLRSSPLHF. In nucleotides, the CDR3 is TGTGCCAGTAGTATCGTACTGCGTAGTTCACCCCTCCACTTT.

This clonotype has a count of ten or more. The genes are TRBV27 and TRBJ2-1; no clear D gene. Germline V gene lookup returns CDR1 MNHEY and CDR2 SMNVEV (reference sequence). This CDR3 region has 12 residues. Trimming removed 2 bases from V and 7 bases from J, with 6 bases in between. The CDR3 sequence: CASSLRHNEQFF. CDR3 in DNA: TGTGCCAGCAGTTTAAGACATAATGAGCAGTTCTTC.

The chain joins TRBV10-2 to TRBJ1-3, with D uncertain. Trimming shortened V by 6 bases and J by 0 bases, and 3 bases separated the two germline ends. CDR1 WSHSY and CDR2 SAAADI come from the germline V gene. The CDR3 has 12 residues. In DNA, the CDR3 is TGCGCCAGCAGGCTCTCTGGAAACACCATATATTTT. As protein: CASRLSGNTIYF.

The chain recombines TRBV20-1 with TRBJ1-1; D is possibly TRBD1 (5 bases). This CDR3 has 14 amino acids. Trimming shortened V by 3 bases and J by 0 bases, and 11 bases separated the two germline ends. Germline loops: CDR1 DFQATT, CDR2 SNEGSKA (reference sequence). The CDR3 DNA follows: TGCAGTGCTAGTGGGGGAAACATGAACACTGAAGCTTTCTTT. Translated, it gives CSASGGNMNTEAFF.

The genes are TRBV3-1 and TRBJ2-7; either TRBD1 or TRBD2 may supply D (5 bases each). V was trimmed by 2 bases and J by 0 bases, leaving 11 bases between them. Germline values: CDR1 LGHDT, CDR2 YNNKEL (reference sequence). CDR3 length equals 15 residues. The CDR3 region is CASSQQGRSSYEQYF. Here the CDR3 DNA reads TGTGCCAGCAGCCAACAGGGACGGAGCTCCTACGAGCAGTACTTC.

V gene TRBV20-1 combines with J gene TRBJ2-3, with D perhaps given as TRBD1 or TRBD2 (6 bases each). Germline V gene sequence: CDR1 DFQATT, CDR2 SNEGSKA (reference sequence). The CDR3 sequence is 15 residues long. Trimming took 1 base from V and 2 from J, leaving 13 bases between them. CDR3 loop: CSARVEGGPTDTQYF. The CDR3 bases are TGCAGTGCTAGAGTAGAGGGGGGACCCACAGATACGCAGTATTTT.

Concerning this clonotype: A much larger clone sits a single nucleotide away, making a read error possible. The rearrangement links TRBV6-5 to TRBJ2-5, with D perhaps assigned TRBD1 or TRBD2 (5 bases each). The germline V gene has CDR1 MNHEY and CDR2 SVGAGI. Deletions cut 6 bases from V and 12 bases from J, with 14 bases between. The CDR3 has 11 amino acids. DNA for the CDR3: TGTGCCAGCAGCTCCGGGACCACGGAGTACTTC. It translates to CASSSGTTEYF.

The chain employs TRBV7-9 and TRBJ2-5, with TRBD1 matching over 7 bases. Germline values: CDR1 SEHNR, CDR2 FQNEAQ (reference sequence). After removal of 1 base from V and 3 bases from J, the junction contained 5 bases not matched to a gene. The CDR3 covers 15 residues. DNA for the CDR3: TGTGCCAGCAGCTTAGTTGTAGGGGGCGAAGAGACCCAGTACTTC. Amino acid sequence: CASSLVVGGEETQYF.